The source of this T cell receptor (beta chain) is a study of T cells in Graves' hyperthyroidism and ophthalmopathy. Broader study findings: Model predictions of ophthalmopathy came a median approximately 6 months before onset. A 13 V-J signature model discriminated ophthalmopathy versus stable hyperthyroidism.

Using RNA transcripts as the source, TCR beta CDR3 regions were amplified. The study used the HTBI primer set for a first-round RT-PCR of the TCR CDR3. One entry per CDR3 protein, called by TCRdb with MiXCR from the multiplex PCR reads. The repertoire holds roughly 500,000 distinct CDR3 sequences, with around 46% as singletons. This clonotype showed up many times. Antigen unknown. Germline V lookup: CDR1 SGHRS, CDR2 YFSETQ. The CDR3 is made up of 15 amino acids. Trimming removed 0 bases at V and 4 bases at J, with 14 bases between. Patients having uncontrolled infection, another autoimmune disease, pregnancy or lactation were not included.

This sequence joins TRBV5-1 and TRBJ2-7, with D perhaps matching TRBD1 (6 bases). The sequencing sample was made of peripheral blood or thyroid tissue (not recorded which). The TCR was taken from an adult woman with Graves' disease, either hyperthyroidism or ophthalmopathy (not recorded which). As DNA, the CDR3 is TGCGCCAGCAGCTTGGCCCAGGGACAATTATACGAGCAGTACTTC. This gives the protein CASSLAQGQLYEQYF. The entire variable domain, with the rest obtained from reference TRBV5-1 and TRBJ2-7, is as follows: KAGVTQTPRYLIKTRGQQVTLSCSPISGHRSVSWYQQTPGQGLQFLFEYFSETQRNKGNFPGRFSGRQFSNSRSEMNVSTLELGDSALYLCASSLAQGQLYEQYFGPGTRLTVT.